Each of the 22 T cell receptor beta chains below was sequenced from the same sample in a study of blood T cell repertoires in COVID-19. Sequencing used immunoSEQ multiplex PCR; TCRdb keeps in-frame clones, though not all of them. This sample has 140,000 to 150,000 clones, with approximately 90% found just once. Sequenced material: peripheral blood. Every receptor here comes from a man aged 18 to 35 with COVID-19, enrolled during active disease.

The genes are TRBV6-5 and TRBJ2-1; D is possibly TRBD2 (6 bases). Germline CDR1 MNHEY, CDR2 SVGAGI. CDR3 length: 11 amino acids. Trimming stripped 6 bases from V and 8 bases from J, with 8 bases between. The CDR3 sequence: CASSSGHEQFF. The CDR3 DNA follows: TGTGCCAGCAGCAGCGGGCATGAGCAGTTCTTC.

V is TRBV24-1 and J is TRBJ2-5, with 7 bases fitting TRBD2. The CDR3 loop spans 14 amino acids. V lost 8 bases and J lost 4; bases outside the gene matches: 9. CDR1 is KGHDR, CDR2 SFDVKD, per germline. This chain's CDR3 is CATNLTSRGETQYF. The CDR3 bases are TGTGCCACCAACTTGACTAGCCGGGGAGAGACCCAGTACTTC.

This chain connects TRBV10-3 to TRBJ2-3, with 12 bases matching TRBD2. Germline lookup yields CDR1 ENHRY and CDR2 SYGVKD. CDR3 length: 18 amino acids. J gave up 4 bases and V 4 bases, and 12 bases lay outside the gene matches. CDR3 DNA: TGTGCCATCAGTGCAACTAGCGGGAGGATCCAGGAACCAGATACGCAGTATTTT. It yields the protein CAISATSGRIQEPDTQYF.

This clone was counted a single time. V is TRBV15 and J is TRBJ1-1; 7 positions match TRBD1. Trimming took 0 bases from V and 0 from J; bases not matched to a gene: 1. CDR1 LNHNV and CDR2 YYDKDF come from the germline V gene (reference sequence). This CDR3 spans 15 amino acids. The CDR3 sequence: CATSRDRGVNTEAFF. The CDR3 DNA sequence: TGTGCCACCAGCAGAGACAGGGGGGTGAACACTGAAGCTTTCTTT.

The CDR3 loop is CASSLGQGSDSPLHF. The CDR3 DNA reads TGTGCCAGCAGCTTAGGGCAGGGGTCGGATTCACCCCTCCACTTT. This chain links TRBV7-6 with TRBJ1-6; a weak D match, TRBD1 (6 bases). Germline values: CDR1 SGHVS, CDR2 FNYEAQ. Trimming took off 1 base at V and 8 bases at J, with 12 bases between the two ends. CDR3 size: 15 residues.

V usage is TRBV6-5 and J usage is TRBJ2-7, with 8 bases fitting TRBD1. Germline lookup yields CDR1 MNHEY and CDR2 SVGAGI. After removal of 0 bases from V and 6 bases from J, the junction contained 10 bases not matched to a gene. The CDR3 extends over 16 amino acids. CDR3 nucleotide sequence: TGTGCCAGCAGTTACTCGGGGGCCAGGGGGCCTGGCGAGCAGTACTTC. It translates to CASSYSGARGPGEQYF.

The chain combines TRBV27 with TRBJ2-1; D is unclear. The V end was cut by 8 bases, the J end by 10 bases, with 15 bases between. The CDR3 loop spans 12 amino acids. Germline V lookup: CDR1 MNHEY, CDR2 SMNVEV (reference sequence). The CDR3 nucleotides read TGTGCCAGCGGAGACGTAGATGTCGAGCAGTTCTTC. Translating it yields CASGDVDVEQFF.

The V call is TRBV21-1, the J call TRBJ1-2. TRBV21-1 is recorded as a pseudogene. There are 15 residues in the CDR3. This CDR3 reads CASSHVEPLVYGYTF. The CDR3 DNA follows: TGTGCCAGCAGCCACGTTGAACCACTCGTCTATGGCTACACCTTC.

The V and J genes are TRBV11-2 and TRBJ2-2; D unresolved. Germline V gives CDR1 SGHAT, CDR2 FQNNGV. The germline V and J ends were trimmed by 3 bases and 1 base, with 9 bases remaining between them. The CDR3 runs to 15 residues. CDR3 DNA sequence: TGTGCCAGCAGCTTCGCGCGGATGAACACCGGGGAGCTGTTTTTT. This encodes CASSFARMNTGELFF.

The chain recombines TRBV11-3 with TRBJ2-3; D is perhaps TRBD1 (5 bases). V was trimmed by 2 bases and J by 6 bases, leaving 15 bases between them. The germline V gene has CDR1 SGHNT and CDR2 YENEEA. CDR3 length: 15 residues. This CDR3 reads CASSLSQGSWDTQYF. CDR3 DNA: TGTGCCAGCAGCTTATCGCAGGGATCGTGGGATACGCAGTATTTT.

This chain connects TRBV7-2 to TRBJ2-7; 8 bases line up with TRBD2. The CDR3 runs 14 residues. The germline V gene encodes CDR1 SGHTA and CDR2 FQGNSA. Germline trimming cut 3 bases from V and 5 bases from J; bases unmatched to any gene: 6. CDR3 nucleotides: TGTGCCAGCAGCTTGGGGACTAGGTTTGACGAGCAGTACTTC. Protein product: CASSLGTRFDEQYF.

The chain links TRBV24-1 to TRBJ1-5; D remains ambiguous. Germline-derived CDR1 and CDR2 are KGHDR and SFDVKD. The CDR3 has 17 residues. V shed 4 bases and J shed 4 bases, with 19 bases lying between them. The CDR3 region is CATSERDTHIWNQPQHF. The CDR3 DNA reads TGTGCCACCAGTGAAAGAGACACCCATATCTGGAATCAGCCCCAGCATTTT.

The chain carries TRBV27 and TRBJ1-1; D uncertain. The CDR3 spans 13 residues. CDR1 MNHEY and CDR2 SMNVEV come from the germline V gene (reference sequence). Trimming pared 2 bases from V and 5 bases from J, leaving 9 bases between. The CDR3 protein is CASSLGRGTEAFF. The CDR3 DNA is TGTGCCAGCAGTTTAGGCCGAGGGACTGAAGCTTTCTTT.

This clone was detected once. This sequence joins TRBV5-1 and TRBJ2-7, with D possibly matching TRBD2 (6 bases). Trimming left V 4 bases short and J 4 bases short, with 18 bases between. The CDR3 totals 15 residues. Germline CDR1 is SGHRS and CDR2 is YFSETQ. This CDR3 is CASSVDGTEGYEQYF. Here the CDR3 DNA reads TGCGCCAGCAGCGTAGACGGGACTGAAGGATACGAGCAGTACTTC.

V gene TRBV27 combines with J gene TRBJ1-6, with 10 bases identical to TRBD1. The CDR3 consists of 15 residues. Germline V gives CDR1 MNHEY, CDR2 SMNVEV (reference sequence). V dropped 8 bases and J dropped 6; count of bases not matched to a gene: 7. CDR3 DNA: TGTGCCAGCTGCCTCCGGGACAGGGGTAATTCACCCCTCCACTTT. It encodes CASCLRDRGNSPLHF.

The V and J genes are TRBV29-1 and TRBJ1-2, with TRBD1 identical over 8 bases. The CDR3 runs 13 residues. Looked up from germline, CDR1 is SQVTM and CDR2 is ANQGSEA. J was trimmed by 0 bases and V by 4 bases; bases with no gene match: 1. The CDR3 spells CSVGTGSNYGYTF. The CDR3 DNA follows: TGCAGCGTTGGGACAGGGTCTAACTATGGCTACACCTTC.

Only one count was recorded for this clone. J is TRBJ2-1 and V is TRBV29-1; D is possibly TRBD2 (6 bases). The CDR3 runs 15 residues. The V and J ends lost 6 bases and 2 bases respectively, with 17 bases between them. Per the germline V gene, CDR1 is SQVTM and CDR2 is ANQGSEA. The CDR3 sequence is CSVPVGGGPYNEQFF. CDR3 nucleotides: TGCAGCGTGCCGGTGGGGGGTGGCCCCTACAATGAGCAGTTCTTC.

The V gene is TRBV7-2, the J gene TRBJ2-7, with 8 bases lining up with TRBD1. This CDR3 region has 15 residues. CDR1 and CDR2 (germline): SGHTA, FQGNSA. With 5 bases clipped from V and 5 bases from J, the junction kept 11 bases outside the gene matches. The DNA of the CDR3 is TGTGCCAGCAGCCGTAGACAGGGGACGGGCGACGAGCAGTACTTC. Translated: CASSRRQGTGDEQYF.

This clone was detected only once. The chain couples TRBV7-9 to TRBJ2-7; D is unclear. V was cut by 1 base and J by 2 bases, with 9 bases left in between. Germline lookup yields CDR1 SEHNR and CDR2 FQNEAQ (reference sequence). The CDR3 contains 14 residues. In DNA, the CDR3 is TGTGCCAGCAGCTTAGATTCCCCCACCTACGAGCAGTACTTC. Residues: CASSLDSPTYEQYF.

The CDR3 region is CASSSLSSHRGHTEAFF. For the CDR3, the DNA is TGTGCCAGCAGTTCCCTCTCATCACACAGGGGGCACACTGAAGCTTTCTTT. V is TRBV6-2 or TRBV6-3 and J is TRBJ1-1; 9 bases line up with TRBD1. Per germline, CDR1 MNHEY and CDR2 SVGEGT. V dropped 4 bases and J dropped 3; count of bases not matched to a gene: 12. The CDR3 runs 17 residues.

The rearrangement joins TRBV19 to TRBJ2-1; D remains ambiguous. This CDR3 has 15 residues. The V and J ends lost 5 bases and 0 bases respectively, with 11 bases between them. Germline V lookup: CDR1 LNHDA, CDR2 SQIVND (reference sequence). The CDR3 is CASSVTASSYNEQFF. In DNA, the CDR3 is TGTGCCAGTAGTGTCACAGCAAGCTCCTACAATGAGCAGTTCTTC.

The count of this clone is one. This chain joins TRBV5-6 and TRBJ1-4; a possible D gene is TRBD1 (6 bases). The germline V and J ends were trimmed by 0 bases and 10 bases, with 7 bases remaining between them. Germline CDR1 is SGHDT and CDR2 is YYEEEE. The CDR3 length is 12 residues. CDR3 sequence reads: CASSLGGGKLFF. The CDR3 DNA reads as TGTGCCAGCAGCTTGGGAGGGGGAAAACTGTTTTTT.